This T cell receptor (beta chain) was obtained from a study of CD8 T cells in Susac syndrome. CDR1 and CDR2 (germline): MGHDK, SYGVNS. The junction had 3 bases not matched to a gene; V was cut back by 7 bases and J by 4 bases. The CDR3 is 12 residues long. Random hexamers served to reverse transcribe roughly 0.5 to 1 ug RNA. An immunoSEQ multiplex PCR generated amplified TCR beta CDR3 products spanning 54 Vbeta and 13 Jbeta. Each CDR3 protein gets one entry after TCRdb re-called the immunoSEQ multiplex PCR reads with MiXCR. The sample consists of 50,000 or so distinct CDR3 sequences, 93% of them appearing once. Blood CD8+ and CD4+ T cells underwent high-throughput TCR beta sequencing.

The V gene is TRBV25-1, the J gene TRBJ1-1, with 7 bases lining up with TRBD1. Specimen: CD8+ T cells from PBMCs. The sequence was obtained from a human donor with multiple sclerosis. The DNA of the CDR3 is TGTGCCAGCATGACAGGGACCACTGAAGCTTTCTTT. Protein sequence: CASMTGTTEAFF.